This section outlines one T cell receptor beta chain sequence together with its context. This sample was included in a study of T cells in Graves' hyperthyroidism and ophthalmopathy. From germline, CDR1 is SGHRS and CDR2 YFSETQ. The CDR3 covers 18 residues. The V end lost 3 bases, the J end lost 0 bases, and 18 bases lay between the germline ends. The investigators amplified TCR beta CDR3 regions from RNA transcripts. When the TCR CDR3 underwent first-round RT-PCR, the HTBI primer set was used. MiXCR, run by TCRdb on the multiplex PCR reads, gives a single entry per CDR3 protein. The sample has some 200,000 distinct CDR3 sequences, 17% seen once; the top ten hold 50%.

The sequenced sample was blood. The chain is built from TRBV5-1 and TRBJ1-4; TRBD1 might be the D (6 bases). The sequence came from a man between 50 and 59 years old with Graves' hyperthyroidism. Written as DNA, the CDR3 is TGCGCCAGCAGCTCCCAACAGGGACTCCCAGCAACTAATGAAAAACTGTTTTTT. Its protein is CASSSQQGLPATNEKLFF.